These 18 T cell receptor beta chains share one sample of origin, sequenced in a study of OX40 agonist ivuxolimab in advanced cancers. The protocol used for the library was the immunoSEQ multiplex PCR assay. This is the immuneACCESS table as TCRdb keeps it, with only in-frame sequences that have V and J called. A part of the clones is gone; compared with another copy, unresolved V genes explain less than half, and the rest is unexplained. The sample table holds under 25,000 clones, of which about 80% were seen once. The ten largest account for around 30% of the sample. The sequencing here drew on CD4+ or CD8+ T cells sorted from blood, taken in a trial of the OX40 agonist ivuxolimab. The source is an adult with an advanced solid tumor such as melanoma, head and neck, liver or kidney cancer.

The chain employs TRBV28 and TRBJ1-5, with 8 bases matching TRBD1. The CDR3 is made up of 14 amino acids. V lost 5 bases to trimming and J lost 8 bases; unmatched junction nucleotides: 8. Germline V gives CDR1 MDHEN, CDR2 SYDVKM. CDR3 bases: TGTGCCAGCAGTATTGGACAGGGAAGAAAGCCCCAGCATTTT. Translation: CASSIGQGRKPQHF. Full variable domain (outside the CDR3, taken from reference TRBV28 and TRBJ1-5): DVKVTQSSRYLVKRTGEKVFLECVQDMDHENMFWYRQDPGLGLRLIYFSYDVKMKEKGDIPEGYSVSREKKERFSLILESASTNQTSMYLCASSIGQGRKPQHFGDGTRLSIL.

This clone came up a few times. The chain uses TRBV4-2 and TRBJ1-1; D is ambiguous. The CDR3 loop spans 13 amino acids. Trimming cost V 4 bases and J 0 bases, with 6 bases left between them. CDR1 is LGHNA, CDR2 YNFKEQ, per germline. The chain's CDR3 is CASSPGMNTEAFF. The CDR3 DNA is TGTGCCAGCAGCCCAGGAATGAACACTGAAGCTTTCTTT.

The chain has TRBV29-1 and TRBJ2-1; D unresolved. This CDR3 contains 12 residues. The V end lost 0 bases, the J end lost 6 bases, and 6 bases lay between the germline ends. Germline assignment: CDR1 SQVTM and CDR2 ANQGSEA. CDR3 bases: TGCAGCGTTGAAGATCATGGCAATGAGCAGTTCTTC. It translates to CSVEDHGNEQFF.

This clone turned up a few times. This chain uses TRBV11-2 with TRBJ2-7; D might be TRBD2 (5 bases). This CDR3 comprises 15 residues. Germline V lookup: CDR1 SGHAT, CDR2 FQNNGV. V lost 4 bases to trimming and J lost 6 bases, with 19 bases between them. The CDR3 protein is CASSSEDVGIIEQYF. The CDR3 DNA is TGTGCCAGCAGCTCGGAAGACGTCGGGATAATCGAGCAGTACTTC. Drawing the rest from reference TRBV11-2 and TRBJ2-7, the complete variable domain is EAGVAQSPRYKIIEKRQSVAFWCNPISGHATLYWYQQILGQGPKLLIQFQNNGVVDDSQLPKDRFSAERLKGVDSTLKIQPAKLEDSAVYLCASSSEDVGIIEQYFGPGTRLTVT.

The chain joins TRBV30 to TRBJ1-1, with no clear D. The CDR3 loop spans 14 amino acids. Trimming pared 1 base from V and 0 bases from J, leaving 9 bases between. CDR1 and CDR2 from the germline V gene are GTSNPN and SVGIG (reference sequence). The CDR3 here is CAWSARGLNTEAFF. The CDR3 DNA reads as TGTGCCTGGAGTGCTCGGGGTCTGAACACTGAAGCTTTCTTT.

V gene TRBV19 combines with J gene TRBJ2-7, with D tentatively TRBD2 (5 bases). Trimming left V 5 bases short and J 6 bases short, with 17 bases between. Germline values: CDR1 LNHDA, CDR2 SQIVND (reference sequence). The CDR3 is 14 residues long. As DNA, the CDR3 is TGTGCCAGTAGTTGGACGTTCGGAGGAGGCGAGCAGTACTTC. As protein: CASSWTFGGGEQYF.

The CDR3 DNA reads as TGCGCCAGCAGCCAAGAAGACCGGGACACCTACGAGCAGTACTTC. Translated: CASSQEDRDTYEQYF. The chain combines TRBV4-1 with TRBJ2-7, with D maybe TRBD1 (6 bases). The CDR3 has 15 residues. V was cut by 0 bases and J by 2 bases, with 11 bases left in between. Germline CDR1 reads MGHRA; CDR2 reads YSYEKL.

The chain recombines TRBV28 with TRBJ2-7; 8 bases fit TRBD1. Trimming cost V 8 bases and J 2 bases; bases outside gene matches: 11. This CDR3 has 15 amino acids. Per germline, CDR1 MDHEN and CDR2 SYDVKM. CDR3 in amino acids: CASSTPDRGAYEQYF. The CDR3 region has the DNA TGTGCCAGCTCTACCCCCGACAGGGGTGCCTACGAGCAGTACTTC.

The rearrangement uses TRBV7-9 and TRBJ2-5; the match to TRBD2 covers 11 bases. CDR1 is SEHNR and CDR2 is FQNEAQ in the germline V gene (reference sequence). The CDR3 covers 17 residues. V was clipped by 5 bases and J by 5 bases; unmatched bases: 13. CDR3 bases: TGTGCCAGCAGCCCGCGGGGTAGCGGGGGGGCCATGGAGACCCAGTACTTC. It encodes CASSPRGSGGAMETQYF.

The chain joins TRBV4-1 to TRBJ2-2; D is ambiguous. Germline CDR1 reads MGHRA; CDR2 reads YSYEKL. V was shortened by 0 bases and J by 5 bases, with 4 bases between the two germline ends. The CDR3 extends over 13 amino acids. CDR3 DNA: TGCGCCAGCAGCCAAGACAGAACCGGGGAGCTGTTTTTT. Amino acid sequence: CASSQDRTGELFF.

The rearrangement uses TRBV19 and TRBJ1-2, with D unresolved. CDR1 is LNHDA and CDR2 is SQIVND in the germline V gene (reference sequence). Trimming stripped 7 bases from V and 4 bases from J, with 19 bases between. The CDR3 has 15 residues. For the CDR3, the DNA is TGTGCCAGTATCCCACAGAACGACCCATCCTATGGCTACACCTTC. This translates into CASIPQNDPSYGYTF.

This clone counts as medium-sized. As DNA, the CDR3 is TGTGCCAGCGGATTCTCGAAAGCGGGACCACACAACTACGAGCAGTACTTC. The encoded protein is CASGFSKAGPHNYEQYF. The chain employs TRBV25-1 and TRBJ2-7; TRBD2 aligns across 7 bases. V lost 8 bases and J lost 3; bases outside the gene matches: 19. Germline V gives CDR1 MGHDK, CDR2 SYGVNS. The CDR3 has 17 amino acids.

This clone was counted a few times. J is TRBJ2-7 and V is TRBV19; possibly TRBD1 or TRBD2 for D (5 bases each). The germline gives CDR1 LNHDA, CDR2 SQIVND (reference sequence). V lost 5 bases, J lost 3 bases, and 11 bases lay in between. This CDR3 has 13 residues. Here the CDR3 DNA reads TGTGCCAGTAGTGCCGGGACGGGCTACGAGCAGTACTTC. Translation gives CASSAGTGYEQYF.

This rearrangement joins TRBV11-2 to TRBJ2-1; D ambiguous. The CDR3 length is 13 residues. The germline CDR1 and CDR2 sequences are SGHAT and FQNNGV. V was trimmed by 2 bases and J by 2 bases, leaving 4 bases between them. The CDR3 sequence is CASSLTAYNEQFF. In nucleotides, the CDR3 is TGTGCCAGCAGCTTAACAGCCTACAATGAGCAGTTCTTC.

The chain employs TRBV5-4 and TRBJ1-1; D is uncertain. The CDR3 totals 14 residues. Trimming pared 2 bases from V and 1 base from J, leaving 9 bases between. Germline V gene sequence: CDR1 SGHNT, CDR2 YYREEE (reference sequence). This chain's CDR3 is CASSLTEENTEAFF. The CDR3 DNA follows: TGTGCCAGCAGCTTAACAGAAGAGAACACTGAAGCTTTCTTT.

This sequence joins TRBV10-2 and TRBJ1-1, with D uncertain. Trimming pared 0 bases from V and 6 bases from J, leaving 5 bases between. CDR3 length equals 12 residues. Germline loops: CDR1 WSHSY, CDR2 SAAADI. The DNA for the CDR3 is TGCGCCAGCAGTGAGTCGGGGTCTGAAGCTTTCTTT. Translation: CASSESGSEAFF.

The chain joins TRBV7-9 to TRBJ1-1; 8 bases align to TRBD1. This CDR3 is built from 15 residues. The V gene's germline CDR1 is SEHNR and CDR2 FQNEAQ (reference sequence). With 7 bases clipped from V and 1 base from J, the junction kept 8 bases outside the gene matches. CDR3 coding DNA: TGTGCCAGCAACCCACCCGGGACAGGGAACACTGAAGCTTTCTTT. Translating it yields CASNPPGTGNTEAFF.

This clone was observed once. The chain carries TRBV5-4 and TRBJ2-7, with TRBD2 as a possible D gene (5 bases). Germline V gene data show CDR1 as SGHNT and CDR2 as YYREEE (reference sequence). CDR3 length: 12 amino acids. V dropped 4 bases and J dropped 0 bases, with 5 bases sitting between them. As DNA, the CDR3 is TGTGCCAGCAGCACTAGCTCCTACGAGCAGTACTTC. Its protein is CASSTSSYEQYF.